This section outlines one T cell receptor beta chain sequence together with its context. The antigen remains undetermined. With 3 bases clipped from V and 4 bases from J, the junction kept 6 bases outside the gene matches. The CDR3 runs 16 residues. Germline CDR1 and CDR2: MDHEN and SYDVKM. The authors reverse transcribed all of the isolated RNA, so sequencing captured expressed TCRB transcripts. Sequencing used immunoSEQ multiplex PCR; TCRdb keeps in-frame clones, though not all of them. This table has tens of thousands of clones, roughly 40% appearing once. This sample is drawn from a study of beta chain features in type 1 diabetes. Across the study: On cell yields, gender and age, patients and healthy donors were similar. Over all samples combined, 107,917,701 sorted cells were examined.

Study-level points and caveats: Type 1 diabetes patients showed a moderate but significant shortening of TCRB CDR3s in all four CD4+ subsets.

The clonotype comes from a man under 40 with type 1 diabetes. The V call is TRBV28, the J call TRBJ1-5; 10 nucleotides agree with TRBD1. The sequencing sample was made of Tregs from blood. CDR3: CASSFGQGVANQPQHF. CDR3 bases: TGTGCCAGCAGTTTTGGACAGGGGGTCGCAAATCAGCCCCAGCATTTT. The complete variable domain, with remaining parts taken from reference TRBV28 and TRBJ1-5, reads DVKVTQSSRYLVKRTGEKVFLECVQDMDHENMFWYRQDPGLGLRLIYFSYDVKMKEKGDIPEGYSVSREKKERFSLILESASTNQTSMYLCASSFGQGVANQPQHFGDGTRLSIL.